The TCR beta chain described here comes from a study of T-cell reconstitution after alpha-beta-depleted transplantation in children. General study findings and limits: Counts and diversity of T cells one year after transplant came mostly from newly produced T cells.

This clonotype was detected many times. Its antigen is undetermined. Trimming removed 8 bases from V and 5 bases from J, with 16 bases in between. The CDR3 loop spans 14 amino acids. Molecular barcoding with unique molecular identifiers was used for the TCRbeta library. TCRdb re-called the PCR reads with MiXCR, one entry per CDR3 protein. The sample yields about 130,000 distinct CDR3 sequences, 8.5% to 10% seen once. This sequence originates from a girl under three years old who had a stem cell transplant for combined immunodeficiency, so the T cells may come from the graft donor. The source material was PBMCs, mostly from graft donor cells, sampled 180 days after TCRalphabeta/CD19-depleted stem cell transplant. The chain joins TRBV12-3 or TRBV12-4 to TRBJ2-4; D is unresolved. The CDR3 DNA follows: TGTGCCAGCGCAACTGGCGCAAGGGAAAACATTCAGTACTTC. Its protein is CASATGARENIQYF.